This T cell receptor beta chain appears in the sequencing data of a study of blood T cell repertoires in COVID-19. Across the study: The analysed material was cDNA or gDNA that came from T cells, B-cell-depleted T cells, or PBMCs.

Method: immunoSEQ multiplex PCR; TCRdb's copy keeps in-frame clones and lacks some. The data contain 120,000 to 150,000 clones, 75% to 90% of them singletons. This sequence originates from a woman in her fifties or sixties with COVID-19, enrolled during active disease. Sequenced: peripheral blood.

In DNA, the CDR3 is TGTGCCAGCAGCTTAGCGGGGACAGGGGGCAACGAGCAGTACTTC. Amino acid sequence: CASSLAGTGGNEQYF. The rearrangement joins TRBV7-6 to TRBJ2-7; 12 bases are a match to TRBD1. Trimming at V came to 0 bases and at J to 5 bases, leaving 2 bases not matched to a gene. Germline CDR1 reads SGHVS; CDR2 reads FNYEAQ. The CDR3 covers 15 residues.